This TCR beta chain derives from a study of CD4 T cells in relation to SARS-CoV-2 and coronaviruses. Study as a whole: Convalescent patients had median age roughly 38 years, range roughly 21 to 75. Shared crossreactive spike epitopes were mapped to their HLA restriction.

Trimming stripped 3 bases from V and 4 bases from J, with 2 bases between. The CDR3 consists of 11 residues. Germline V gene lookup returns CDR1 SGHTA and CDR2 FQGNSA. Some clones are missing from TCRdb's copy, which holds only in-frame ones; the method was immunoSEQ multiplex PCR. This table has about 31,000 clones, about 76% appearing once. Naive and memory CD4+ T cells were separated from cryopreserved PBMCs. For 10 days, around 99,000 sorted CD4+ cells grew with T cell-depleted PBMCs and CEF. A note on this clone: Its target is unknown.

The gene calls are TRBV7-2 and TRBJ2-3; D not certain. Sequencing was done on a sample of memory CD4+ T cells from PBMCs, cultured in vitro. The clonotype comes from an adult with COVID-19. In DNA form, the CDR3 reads TGTGCCAGCAGCTTTCCAGATACGCAGTATTTT. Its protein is CASSFPDTQYF.